This TCR beta chain was documented in a study of radiotherapy plus CTLA-4 blockade in lung cancer. Here immunoSEQ multiplex PCR was the method, and the copy in TCRdb shows in-frame clones only, minus some. The data show about 78,000 clones, with 70% to 90% seen just once and over 0.85% held by the top ten. This material consisted of peripheral blood, taken from a patient treated with radiotherapy plus ipilimumab. The receptor was isolated from a human donor with non-small cell lung cancer who had stable disease on radiotherapy plus ipilimumab.

CDR3 sequence reads: CASSDSGGQETQYF. In DNA, the CDR3 is TGTGCCAGCAGCGATAGCGGGGGGCAAGAGACCCAGTACTTC. The chain joins TRBV7-6 to TRBJ2-5, with 10 bases that match TRBD2. The ends lost 5 bases at V and 2 bases at J; junction bases unmatched: 2. Germline V gene lookup returns CDR1 SGHVS and CDR2 FNYEAQ. The CDR3 is 14 amino acids.